This TCR beta chain derives from a study of CD8+CD57+ T cells in acquired aplastic anemia. For the study at large: An average of around 3.5 ug of DNA was obtained from sorted CD4+ and CD8+ cells.

In regard to this clonotype: A junction end diverges from the germline sequence, so it may reflect a read error.

By flow cytometry, patients selected for sequencing had shown an expansion of CD8+CD57+ cells. The study sampled blood from patients who had received no therapy. The CDR3 runs 14 residues. The V gene's germline CDR1 is SEHNR and CDR2 FQNEAQ (reference sequence). It was genomic DNA that served as the template for profiling TCR beta VDJ and CDR3. Each CDR3 protein gets one entry after TCRdb re-called the reads with MiXCR. The sample lists around 250,000 distinct CDR3 sequences, approximately 80% occurring once. Specimen: sorted CD4+, CD8+, or CD8+CD57+ T cells (not recorded which) from PBMCs. The receptor's source is a human donor with aplastic anemia. The chain links TRBV7-9 to TRBJ1-1; D is perhaps TRBD1 (5 bases). CDR3 coding DNA: TGTGCCAGCAGCTGGGAAAGAAGCGGGGGGAGCGATGACTTT. Protein: CASSWERSGGSDDF.